The clone carrying this T cell receptor beta chain was counted ten times or more. What it binds is unknown. This sample was included in a study of T cells in Graves' hyperthyroidism and ophthalmopathy. Germline CDR1 MDHEN, CDR2 SYDVKM. V was trimmed by 5 bases and J by 1 base, leaving 9 bases between them. The CDR3 covers 13 residues. Stable Graves' hyperthyroidism denoted no ophthalmopathy progression over 18 months. The source material, RNA transcripts, was used to amplify TCR beta CDR3 regions. First-round RT-PCR with HTBI primers amplified the TCR CDR3 region. One entry per CDR3 protein results from TCRdb running MiXCR on the multiplex PCR reads. The sample has roughly 510,000 distinct CDR3 sequences; less than 25% are singletons. Study-level points and caveats: In blood, most of the thyroid clonotypes expanded above 0.001 were also present.

Sequencing was carried out using blood. The sequence was obtained from a man younger than 35 with Graves' hyperthyroidism. V usage is TRBV28 and J usage is TRBJ2-7; TRBD2 is a possible D gene (5 bases). CDR3 sequence: CASSPWRSYEQYF. In DNA, the CDR3 is TGTGCCAGCAGTCCATGGAGGTCCTACGAGCAGTACTTC.